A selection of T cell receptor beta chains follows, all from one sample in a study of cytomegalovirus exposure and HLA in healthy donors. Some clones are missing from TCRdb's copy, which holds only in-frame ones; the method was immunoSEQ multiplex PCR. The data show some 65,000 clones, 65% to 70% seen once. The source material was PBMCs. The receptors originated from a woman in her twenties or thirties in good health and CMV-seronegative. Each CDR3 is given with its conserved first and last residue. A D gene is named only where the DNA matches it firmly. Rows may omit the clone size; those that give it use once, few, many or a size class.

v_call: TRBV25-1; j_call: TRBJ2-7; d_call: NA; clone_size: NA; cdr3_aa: CASSAGGRSSYEQYF; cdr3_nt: TGTGCCAGCAGTGCCGGAGGGAGGAGCTCCTACGAGCAGTACTTC
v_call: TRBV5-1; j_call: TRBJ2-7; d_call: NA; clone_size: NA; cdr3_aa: CASSLNGGPYEQYF; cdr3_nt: TGCGCCAGCAGCTTGAATGGGGGCCCCTACGAGCAGTACTTC
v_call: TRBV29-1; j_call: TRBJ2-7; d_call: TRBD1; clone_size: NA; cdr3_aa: CSVEVDRGRSYEQYF; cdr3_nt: TGCAGCGTTGAGGTGGACAGGGGTCGATCCTACGAGCAGTACTTC
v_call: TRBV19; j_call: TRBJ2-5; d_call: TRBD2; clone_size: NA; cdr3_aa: CASSMGTSGGPGETQYF; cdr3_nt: TGTGCCAGTAGTATGGGGACTAGCGGGGGCCCTGGGGAGACCCAGTACTTC
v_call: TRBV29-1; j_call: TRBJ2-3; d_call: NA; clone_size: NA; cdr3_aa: CSVEYWQGTDTQYF; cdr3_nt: TGCAGCGTTGAATATTGGCAGGGCACAGATACGCAGTATTTT
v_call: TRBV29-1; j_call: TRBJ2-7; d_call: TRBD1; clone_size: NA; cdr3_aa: CSGEVGQGTGGEQYF; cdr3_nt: TGCAGCGGAGAGGTGGGACAGGGGACCGGGGGCGAGCAGTACTTC
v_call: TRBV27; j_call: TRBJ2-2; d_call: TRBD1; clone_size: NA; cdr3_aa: CASSRNRGDTGELFF; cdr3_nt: TGTGCCAGCAGTCGAAACAGGGGGGACACCGGGGAGCTGTTTTTT
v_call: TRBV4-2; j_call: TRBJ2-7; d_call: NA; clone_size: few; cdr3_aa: CASSHTGYYEQYF; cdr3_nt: TGTGCCAGCAGCCACACAGGTTACTACGAGCAGTACTTC
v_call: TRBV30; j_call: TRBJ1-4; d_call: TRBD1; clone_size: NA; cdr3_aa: CAWILQGGEKLFF; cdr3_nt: TGTGCCTGGATCCTCCAGGGGGGCGAAAAACTGTTTTTT
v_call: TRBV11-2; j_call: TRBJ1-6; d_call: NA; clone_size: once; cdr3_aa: CATDSGGYNSPLHF; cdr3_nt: TGTGCCACTGACTCGGGAGGGTATAATTCACCCCTCCACTTT
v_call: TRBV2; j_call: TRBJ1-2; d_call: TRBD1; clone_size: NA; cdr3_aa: CASSGRTGNGYTF; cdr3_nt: TGTGCCAGCAGTGGTAGGACAGGGAATGGCTACACCTTC
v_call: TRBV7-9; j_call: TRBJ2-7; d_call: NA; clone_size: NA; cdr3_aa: CASSSPWAGYEQYF; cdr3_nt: TGTGCCAGCAGCTCCCCCTGGGCGGGCTACGAGCAGTACTTC
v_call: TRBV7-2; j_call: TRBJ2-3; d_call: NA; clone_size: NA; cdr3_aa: CASSWSERDTQYF; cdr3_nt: TGTGCCAGCAGCTGGAGCGAAAGAGATACGCAGTATTTT
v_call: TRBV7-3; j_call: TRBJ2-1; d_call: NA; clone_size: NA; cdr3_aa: CASSFDRSEQFF; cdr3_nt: TGTGCCAGCAGCTTCGACCGGAGTGAGCAGTTCTTC
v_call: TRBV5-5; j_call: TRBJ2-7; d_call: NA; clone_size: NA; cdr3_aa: CASSSGAYEQYF; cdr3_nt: TGTGCCAGCAGCTCCGGAGCCTACGAGCAGTACTTC
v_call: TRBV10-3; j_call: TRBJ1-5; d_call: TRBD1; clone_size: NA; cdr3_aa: CAISESTGFSSQPQHF; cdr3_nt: TGTGCCATCAGTGAGTCGACAGGGTTCTCGAGTCAGCCCCAGCATTTT
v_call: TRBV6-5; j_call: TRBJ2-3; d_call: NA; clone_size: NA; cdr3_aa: CASSYGQTTDTQYF; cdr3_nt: TGTGCCAGCAGTTACGGGCAGACCACAGATACGCAGTATTTT
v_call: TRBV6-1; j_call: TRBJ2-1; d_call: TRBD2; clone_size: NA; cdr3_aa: CASTSGTSGGREQFF; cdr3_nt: TGTGCCAGCACGTCCGGGACTAGCGGGGGGCGGGAGCAGTTCTTC
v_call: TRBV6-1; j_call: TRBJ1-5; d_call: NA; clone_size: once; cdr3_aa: CASSERGNPEGPQHF; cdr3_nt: TGTGCCAGCAGTGAAAGGGGGAACCCCGAGGGACCCCAGCATTTT
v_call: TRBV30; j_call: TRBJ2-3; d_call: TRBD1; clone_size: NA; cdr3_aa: CAWSPTGSSTDTQYF; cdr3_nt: TGTGCCTGGAGCCCGACAGGGTCTAGCACAGATACGCAGTATTTT
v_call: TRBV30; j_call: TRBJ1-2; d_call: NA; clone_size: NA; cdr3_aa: CACVLPSNYGYTF; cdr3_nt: TGTGCCTGTGTCCTCCCCTCCAACTATGGCTACACCTTC
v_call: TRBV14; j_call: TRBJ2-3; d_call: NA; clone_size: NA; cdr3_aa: CASSQDRKDTQYF; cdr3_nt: TGTGCCAGCAGCCAAGACAGAAAAGATACGCAGTATTTT
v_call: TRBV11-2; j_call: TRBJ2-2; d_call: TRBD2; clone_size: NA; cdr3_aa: CASSLEVLAGVNTGELFF; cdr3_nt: TGTGCCAGCAGCTTAGAGGTCCTAGCGGGGGTCAACACCGGGGAGCTGTTTTTT
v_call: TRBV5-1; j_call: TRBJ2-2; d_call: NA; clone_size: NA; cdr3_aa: CASSLLVQGSTGELFF; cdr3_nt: TGCGCCAGCAGCTTGTTGGTCCAGGGGTCGACCGGGGAGCTGTTTTTT
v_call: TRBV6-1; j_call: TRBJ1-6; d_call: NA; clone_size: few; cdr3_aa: CASSPNLNPGSPLHF; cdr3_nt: TGTGCCAGCAGTCCTAACTTGAACCCGGGATCACCCCTCCACTTT
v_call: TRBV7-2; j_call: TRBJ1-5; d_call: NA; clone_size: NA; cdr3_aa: CASSLDGLRARQPQHF; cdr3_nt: TGTGCCAGCAGCTTAGACGGGCTGCGGGCACGACAGCCCCAGCATTTT
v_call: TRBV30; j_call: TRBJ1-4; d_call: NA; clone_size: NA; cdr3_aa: CAWKGLNEKLFF; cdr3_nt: TGTGCCTGGAAGGGGCTGAATGAAAAACTGTTTTTT
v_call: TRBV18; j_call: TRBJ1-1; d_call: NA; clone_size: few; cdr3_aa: CASSPGLAGGTEAFF; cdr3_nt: TGTGCCAGCTCACCGGGTTTGGCGGGGGGCACTGAAGCTTTCTTT
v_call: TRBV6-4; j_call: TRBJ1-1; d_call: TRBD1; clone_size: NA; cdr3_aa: CASSMDREGTEAFF; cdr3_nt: TGTGCCAGCAGCATGGACAGGGAGGGCACTGAAGCTTTCTTT
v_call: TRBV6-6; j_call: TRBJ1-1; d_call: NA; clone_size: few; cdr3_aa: CASSPHSPNTEAFF; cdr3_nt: TGTGCCAGCAGTCCCCACAGTCCGAACACTGAAGCTTTCTTT
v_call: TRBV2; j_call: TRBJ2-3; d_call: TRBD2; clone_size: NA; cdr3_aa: CASSESSGRTDTQYF; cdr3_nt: TGTGCCAGCAGTGAAAGCTCCGGGAGGACAGATACGCAGTATTTT
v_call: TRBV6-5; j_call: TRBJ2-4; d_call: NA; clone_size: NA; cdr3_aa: CASSPRDKAKNIQYF; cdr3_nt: TGTGCCAGCAGTCCCCGCGACAAAGCCAAAAACATTCAGTACTTC
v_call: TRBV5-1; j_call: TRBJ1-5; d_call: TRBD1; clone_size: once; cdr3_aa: CASSATGGNQPQHF; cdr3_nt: TGCGCCAGCAGCGCCACAGGGGGAAATCAGCCCCAGCATTTT
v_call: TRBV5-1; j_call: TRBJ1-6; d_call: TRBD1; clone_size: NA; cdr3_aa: CASSSRTGAAGALHF; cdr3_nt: TGCGCCAGCAGCTCCCGGACAGGGGCCGCCGGGGCCCTCCACTTT
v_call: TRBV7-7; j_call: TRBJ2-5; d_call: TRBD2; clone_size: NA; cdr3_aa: CASSPTGGAEETQYF; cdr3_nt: TGTGCCAGCAGCCCTACCGGGGGGGCCGAAGAGACCCAGTACTTC
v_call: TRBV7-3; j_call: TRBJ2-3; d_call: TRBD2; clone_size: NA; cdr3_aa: CASSISGGADGDTQYF; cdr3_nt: TGTGCCAGCAGCATCAGCGGGGGGGCCGACGGAGATACGCAGTATTTT
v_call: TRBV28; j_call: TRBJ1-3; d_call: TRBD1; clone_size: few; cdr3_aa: CASSVGGSSFSGNTIYF; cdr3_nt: TGTGCCAGCAGCGTAGGGGGCAGTTCCTTCTCTGGAAACACCATATATTTT
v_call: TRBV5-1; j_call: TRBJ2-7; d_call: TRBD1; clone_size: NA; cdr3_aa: CASSYGQGASEQYF; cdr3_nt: TGCGCCAGCAGCTACGGACAGGGGGCCAGCGAGCAGTACTTC
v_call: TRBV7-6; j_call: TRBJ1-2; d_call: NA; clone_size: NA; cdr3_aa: CASSLNQGRDGYTF; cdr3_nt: TGTGCCAGCAGCTTAAATCAGGGGAGGGATGGCTACACCTTC
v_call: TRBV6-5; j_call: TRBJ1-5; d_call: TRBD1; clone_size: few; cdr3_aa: CASSRDRGGNQPQHF; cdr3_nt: TGTGCCAGCAGCCGCGACAGGGGCGGCAATCAGCCCCAGCATTTT
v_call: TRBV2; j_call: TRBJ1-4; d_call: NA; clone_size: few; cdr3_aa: CASSPGLFSGEKLFF; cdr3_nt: TGTGCCAGCAGTCCAGGACTTTTCTCAGGCGAAAAACTGTTTTTT
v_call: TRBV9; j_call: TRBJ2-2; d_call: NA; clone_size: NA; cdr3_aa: CASSGMSSGSGELFF; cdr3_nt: TGTGCCAGCAGCGGAATGAGTTCGGGGTCCGGGGAGCTGTTTTTT
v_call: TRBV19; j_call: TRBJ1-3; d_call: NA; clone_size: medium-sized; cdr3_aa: CASSERSGNTIYF; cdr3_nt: TGTGCCAGTAGTGAGCGCTCTGGAAACACCATATATTTT
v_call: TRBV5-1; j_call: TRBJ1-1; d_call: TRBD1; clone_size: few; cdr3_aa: CASSIGQGGTEAFF; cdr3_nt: TGCGCCAGCAGCATAGGACAGGGGGGAACTGAAGCTTTCTTT
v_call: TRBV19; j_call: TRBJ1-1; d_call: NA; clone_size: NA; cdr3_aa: CASSGGLNTEAFF; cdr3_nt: TGTGCCAGTAGTGGAGGACTTAACACTGAAGCTTTCTTT